The 15 T cell receptor beta chains below were found in one sample sequenced in a study of blood T cell repertoires in COVID-19. Data came from immunoSEQ multiplex PCR; TCRdb stores just in-frame clones and leaves some out. The sample lists some 100,000 clones, about 86% occurring once. Sequencing was done on a sample of peripheral blood. The source of these receptors is a human donor in a cohort sampled during active COVID-19.

The chain has TRBV27 and TRBJ1-1, with D possibly being TRBD1 (5 bases). Germline values: CDR1 MNHEY, CDR2 SMNVEV (reference sequence). This CDR3 has 16 residues. V lost 6 bases, J lost 7 bases, and 24 bases lay in between. The CDR3 sequence: CASRPGGSGQYDEAFF. The DNA for the CDR3 is TGTGCCAGCAGGCCCGGCGGCTCAGGACAATACGATGAAGCTTTCTTT.

J is TRBJ2-7 and V is TRBV28, with 11 bases matching TRBD2. Germline V gives CDR1 MDHEN, CDR2 SYDVKM. V lost 5 bases and J lost 2; bases outside the gene matches: 5. CDR3 size: 15 residues. The CDR3 nucleotides read TGTGCCAGCAGTCCCCCGGGACTAGCGGCCTACGAGCAGTACTTC. This codes for CASSPPGLAAYEQYF.

V usage is TRBV11-2 and J usage is TRBJ2-2; the match to TRBD2 covers 10 bases. Germline-derived CDR1 and CDR2 are SGHAT and FQNNGV. V gave up 2 bases and J gave up 3 bases; unmatched junction bases: 3. CDR3 length: 16 residues. DNA for the CDR3: TGTGCCAGCAGCTTACGACTAGCGGGCGACACCGGGGAGCTGTTTTTT. Translation: CASSLRLAGDTGELFF.

V usage is TRBV7-6 and J usage is TRBJ2-1; D remains ambiguous. Germline V lookup: CDR1 SGHVS, CDR2 FNYEAQ. The germline V and J ends were trimmed by 4 bases and 2 bases, with 9 bases remaining between them. The CDR3 runs 14 residues. CDR3 DNA sequence: TGTGCCAGCAGCTCGTTAAGCGCCTACAATGAGCAGTTCTTC. Its protein product is CASSSLSAYNEQFF.

The V call is TRBV28, the J call TRBJ2-7; 9 nucleotides match TRBD1. Trimming at V came to 3 bases and at J to 4 bases, leaving 4 bases not matched to a gene. The CDR3 runs 14 residues. Germline lookup yields CDR1 MDHEN and CDR2 SYDVKM. The CDR3 nucleotides are TGTGCCAGCAGTTTGACAGGGGGGGTATACGAGCAGTACTTC. It yields the protein CASSLTGGVYEQYF.

The chain employs TRBV20-1 and TRBJ1-4; no reliable D call. CDR1 and CDR2 (germline): DFQATT, SNEGSKA (reference sequence). The CDR3 spans 11 residues. Between the trimmed V and J ends, which lost 8 bases and 7 bases, there was a span of 11 bases. As DNA, the CDR3 is TGCAGTCCCAGAAGAGGTGAAAAACTGTTTTTT. Translating gives CSPRRGEKLFF.

The V call is TRBV3-1 (or the pseudogene TRBV3-2), the J call TRBJ2-2; D remains ambiguous. Between the trimmed V and J ends, which lost 1 base and 4 bases, there was a span of 4 bases. This CDR3 is 13 amino acids long. Germline V lookup: CDR1 LGHDT, CDR2 YNNKEL (reference sequence). CDR3 residues: CASSQASTGELFF. For the CDR3, the DNA is TGTGCCAGCAGCCAAGCATCCACCGGGGAGCTGTTTTTT.

The chain has TRBV19 and TRBJ2-1, with 7 bases matching TRBD1. This CDR3 is 14 amino acids long. Germline loops: CDR1 LNHDA, CDR2 SQIVND (reference sequence). After removal of 6 bases from V and 12 bases from J, the junction contained 14 bases not matched to a gene. The CDR3 reads CASSPTGQVPAQFF. The DNA for the CDR3 is TGTGCCAGTAGCCCGACCGGACAGGTTCCGGCGCAGTTCTTC.

V is TRBV5-5 and J is TRBJ1-2, with D possibly being TRBD1 (5 bases). The CDR3 is 15 residues long. V lost 2 bases, J lost 0 bases, and 11 bases lay in between. CDR1 and CDR2 (germline): SGHKS, YYEKEE (reference sequence). The CDR3 DNA reads as TGTGCCAGCAGCTTAGAACAGGCAGCTAACTATGGCTACACCTTC. It yields the protein CASSLEQAANYGYTF.

V usage is TRBV9 and J usage is TRBJ2-3; 10 nucleotides match TRBD2. V shed 0 bases and J 2 bases; nucleotides not matched to a gene: 6. The CDR3 totals 17 residues. CDR1 is SGDLS, CDR2 YYNGEE, per germline. In nucleotides, the CDR3 is TGTGCCAGCAGCGTAGCTTCAGCGGGAGGGTTCACAGATACGCAGTATTTT. This encodes CASSVASAGGFTDTQYF. The variable domain in full, completed from reference TRBV9 and TRBJ2-3, reads DSGVTQTPKHLITATGQRVTLRCSPRSGDLSVYWYQQSLDQGLQFLIQYYNGEERAKGNILERFSAQQFPDLHSELNLSSLELGDSALYFCASSVASAGGFTDTQYFGPGTRLTVL.

V is TRBV20-1 and J is TRBJ2-3; 9 nucleotides line up with TRBD2. Losses at the gene ends were 3 bases for V and 6 bases for J; bases not matched to a gene: 7. The V gene's germline CDR1 is DFQATT and CDR2 SNEGSKA (reference sequence). CDR3 length: 14 residues. The chain's CDR3 is CSASWRGGDDTQYF. In nucleotides, the CDR3 is TGCAGTGCTAGTTGGCGGGGGGGGGACGATACGCAGTATTTT.

This chain joins TRBV4-1 and TRBJ1-1; D may be TRBD1 (5 bases). CDR3 length: 16 residues. The germline V gene has CDR1 MGHRA and CDR2 YSYEKL. V was pared by 6 bases and J by 0 bases, with 17 bases between. The chain's CDR3 is CASSNEGRGMNTEAFF. The CDR3 DNA sequence: TGCGCCAGCAGTAACGAGGGCCGGGGGATGAACACTGAAGCTTTCTTT.

The chain links TRBV7-2 to TRBJ2-1; tentative D call: TRBD2 (7 bases). The CDR3 loop spans 15 amino acids. CDR1 and CDR2 (germline): SGHTA, FQGNSA. V was shortened by 5 bases and J by 9 bases, with 20 bases between the two germline ends. As DNA, the CDR3 is TGTGCCAGCAGCCCCTCCCGCGGGGGACAAGGTGAGCAGTTCTTC. Protein: CASSPSRGGQGEQFF.

The gene calls are TRBV30 and TRBJ2-7; 10 bases align to TRBD1. Trimming cost V 8 bases and J 5 bases; bases outside gene matches: 9. This CDR3 has 13 residues. Germline CDR1 GTSNPN, CDR2 SVGIG (reference sequence). CDR3 DNA sequence: TGTGCCAGCCACCGGGACAGGGGACACGAGCAGTACTTC. Its translation is CASHRDRGHEQYF. The variable domain in full, with the rest retrieved from reference TRBV30 and TRBJ2-7, is SQTIHQWPATLVQPVGSPLSLECTVEGTSNPNLYWYRQAAGRGLQLLFYSVGIGQISSEVPQNLSASRPQDRQFILSSKKLLLSDSGFYLCASHRDRGHEQYFGPGTRLTVT.

V and J are TRBV7-2 and TRBJ1-4; 9 bases align to TRBD1. Germline assignment: CDR1 SGHTA and CDR2 FQGNSA. The CDR3 loop spans 17 amino acids. Germline trimming cut 1 base from V and 2 bases from J; bases unmatched to any gene: 5. The CDR3 bases are TGTGCCAGCAGCTTAGAGGAACAGGGGGCGACTAATGAAAAACTGTTTTTT. This translates into CASSLEEQGATNEKLFF.